The entry below gives a single TCR beta chain sequence along with its context. The data belong to a study of healthy donors' naive CD4 and CD8 T cells. V was clipped by 6 bases and J by 10 bases, with 13 bases between them. The germline gives CDR1 MNHEY, CDR2 SVGEGT. This CDR3 spans 13 amino acids. Each TCR library used 400 to 600 ng of total RNA and a linear amplification protocol. Authors' data handling: 5 healthy donors contributed about 81,000 sequenced TCR alpha transcripts. TCRdb used MiXCR to reprocess the reads, holding one entry per CDR3 protein. These V and J calls are TCRdb output, not the study's own analysis. The table lists around 180,000 distinct CDR3 sequences, around 70% of them singletons.

The sequence derives from a pool of human donors in good health; the sample pools cells from several healthy donors. Specimen: naive CD4+ and CD8+ T cells sorted from blood, pooled from several donors. The chain has TRBV6-2 or TRBV6-3 and TRBJ1-6, with a weak D call TRBD1 (5 bases). The DNA of the CDR3 is TGTGCCAGCAGCCCTGGGGGTTACTCACCCCTCCACTTT. This encodes CASSPGGYSPLHF.